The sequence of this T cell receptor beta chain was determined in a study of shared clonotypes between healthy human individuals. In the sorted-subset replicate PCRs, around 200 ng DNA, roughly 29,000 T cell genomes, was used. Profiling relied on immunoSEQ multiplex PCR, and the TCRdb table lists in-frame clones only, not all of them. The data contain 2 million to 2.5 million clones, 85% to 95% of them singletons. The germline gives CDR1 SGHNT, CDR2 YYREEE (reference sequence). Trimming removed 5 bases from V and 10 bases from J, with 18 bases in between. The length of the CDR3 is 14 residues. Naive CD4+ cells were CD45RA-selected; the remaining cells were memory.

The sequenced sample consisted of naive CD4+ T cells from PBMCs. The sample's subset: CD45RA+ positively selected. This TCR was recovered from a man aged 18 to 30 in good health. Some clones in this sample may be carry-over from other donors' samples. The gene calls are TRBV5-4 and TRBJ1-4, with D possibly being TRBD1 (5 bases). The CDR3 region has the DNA TGTGCCAGCAGTCGGGACGGCTCTATAGGAAAACTGTTTTTT. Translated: CASSRDGSIGKLFF. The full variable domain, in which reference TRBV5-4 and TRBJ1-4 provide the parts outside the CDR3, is ETGVTQSPTHLIKTRGQQVTLRCSSQSGHNTVSWYQQALGQGPQFIFQYYREEENGRGNFPPRFSGLQFPNYSSELNVNALELDDSALYLCASSRDGSIGKLFFGSGTQLSVL.